This T cell receptor (beta chain) was sequenced in a study of cytomegalovirus exposure and HLA in healthy donors. Study observations and caveats: High sensitivity and specificity were reportedly achieved when the classifier diagnosed cytomegalovirus status.

The ends were cut back, 0 bases at V and 2 bases at J, with 7 bases in the middle. The CDR3 consists of 14 residues. In germline, CDR1 is MNHEY, CDR2 SVGAGI. This clone was recorded once. Its antigen is not identified. 60 Vbeta and 13 Jbeta primers were used in PCR. Generated by immunoSEQ multiplex PCR, the TCRdb table keeps only in-frame clones and is missing some. The profile shows 150,000 to 200,000 clones, about 80% of them singletons. This chain connects TRBV6-5 to TRBJ2-5; tentatively, D is TRBD1 (5 bases). This receptor was taken from a young man in good health and CMV-seropositive. What was sequenced was PBMCs. The CDR3 DNA sequence: TGTGCCAGCAGTTACTCTGGGGCGCAAGAGACCCAGTACTTC. Its protein is CASSYSGAQETQYF.